The subject of this entry is one TCR beta chain. Which antigen it targets is not known. Per-base quality was not reported, and no clone a single base away is much larger than it. The data stem from a study of regulatory dendritic cells for organ transplantation (dated by TCRdb to 2017 to 2019). Concerning the study at large: TCRbeta repertoires were sequenced from sorted naive and memory CD4+ and CD8+ T cells before and after allostimulation with regulatory or mature dendritic cells. What the authors observed across the whole study: Sequencing was done in only a couple of subjects, and the authors reported considerable heterogeneity between individuals in the alloreactive memory CD8+ T cell pool. Naive CD4+ and CD8+ T cells showed highly diverse repertoires, whereas memory cells were less diverse and memory CD8+ cells were the most oligoclonal. In both subjects, allostimulation led to expansion of memory CD8+ clones, though the expansion induced by regulatory dendritic cells appeared to be more limited than that induced by mature dendritic cells. Of the resting subsets, the one holding the most alloreactive TCR clonotypes was memory CD8+ T cells.

A multiplexed two-step PCR with Vbeta-specific forward primers and Jbeta-specific reverse primers was used to amplify the TCRbeta CDR3 regions. Through the immunoSEQ service, TCRbeta libraries were sequenced on an Illumina instrument. From the authors' description of their analysis: IMGT annotation was used to assign V, D and J genes, and synthetic CDR3 analogues were used to correct counts for multiplex PCR bias. In the immunoSEQ Analyzer, repertoire clonality was calculated as one minus the normalized Shannon entropy. Clonal expansion was defined by Fisher's exact test with Benjamini-Hochberg false discovery rate control, using two-tailed P<0.01. TCRdb's version of the immuneACCESS table is confined to in-frame rearrangements and falls short of the full clone set. An unresolved V gene accounts for under half of the shortfall where checked; the remainder is of unknown origin. From that table come the V and J calls and clone size; the DNA was used to work out D and trimming. The sample has about 29,000 clones on record, about 79% of them singletons. Clones ranked in the top ten supply around 2.3% of the sample.

FACS was used to sort CD4+ or CD8+ cells into naive T cells (CD45RA+) and memory T cells (CD45RO+). The T cells used for TCR sequencing were obtained from a couple of healthy control subjects. Unstimulated sorted T cell subsets were used as baseline controls for the mixed lymphocyte reactions. The Qiagen DNeasy Blood & Tissue Kit was used to extract genomic DNA. The TCR comes from a human donor in good health. The sequencing input was memory CD4+ T cells from blood. The cell subset or site label for this specimen denotes: CD45RO+ memory T cells.

CDR3 loop: CASRPFGQHQPQHF. The nucleotides are TGTGCCAGCAGACCATTCGGACAGCATCAGCCCCAGCATTTT. This sequence uses TRBV6-5 and TRBJ1-5; D gene: possibly TRBD1, on 6 matching bases. The CDR3 starts with the cysteine, ends with the phenylalanine, and has 14 residues. The DNA shown is the 42-base CDR3, in frame from base 1. The junction carries 14 bases between V and J, which are trimmed by 6 bases and 5 bases respectively. According to the germline V gene, CDR1 reads MNHEY and CDR2 reads SVGAGI.